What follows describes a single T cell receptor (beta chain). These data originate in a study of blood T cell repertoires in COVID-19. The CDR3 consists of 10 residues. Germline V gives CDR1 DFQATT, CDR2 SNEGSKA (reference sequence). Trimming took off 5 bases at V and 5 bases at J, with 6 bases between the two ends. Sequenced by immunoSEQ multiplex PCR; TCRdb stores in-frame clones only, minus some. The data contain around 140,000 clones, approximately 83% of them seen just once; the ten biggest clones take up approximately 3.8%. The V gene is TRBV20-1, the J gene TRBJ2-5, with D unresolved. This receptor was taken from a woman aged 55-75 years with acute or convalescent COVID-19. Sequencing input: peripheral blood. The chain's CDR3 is CSAPFETQYF. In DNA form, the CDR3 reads TGCAGTGCTCCATTTGAGACCCAGTACTTC.